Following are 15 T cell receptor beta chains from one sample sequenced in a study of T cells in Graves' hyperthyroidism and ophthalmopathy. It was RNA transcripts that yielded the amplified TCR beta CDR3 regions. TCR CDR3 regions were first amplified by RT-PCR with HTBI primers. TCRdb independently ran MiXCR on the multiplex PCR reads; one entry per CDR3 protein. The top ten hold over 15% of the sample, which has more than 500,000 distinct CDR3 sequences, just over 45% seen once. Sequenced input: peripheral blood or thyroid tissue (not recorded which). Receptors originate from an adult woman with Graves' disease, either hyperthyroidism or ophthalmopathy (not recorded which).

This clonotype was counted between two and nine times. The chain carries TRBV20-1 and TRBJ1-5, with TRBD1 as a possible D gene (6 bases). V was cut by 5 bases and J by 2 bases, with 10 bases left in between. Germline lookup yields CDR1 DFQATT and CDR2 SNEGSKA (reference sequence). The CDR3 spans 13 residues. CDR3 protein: CSADEGGNQPQHF. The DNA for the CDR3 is TGCAGTGCTGACGAGGGGGGCAATCAGCCCCAGCATTTT.

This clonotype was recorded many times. In DNA form, the CDR3 reads TGTGCCAGCACCCCGGGGGGCGCGATCACTGAAGCTTTCTTT. Protein sequence: CASTPGGAITEAFF. V gene TRBV6-2 or TRBV6-3 combines with J gene TRBJ1-1, with D possibly being TRBD1 (6 bases). Between the trimmed V and J ends, which lost 7 bases and 4 bases, there was a span of 16 bases. From germline, CDR1 is MNHEY and CDR2 SVGEGT. The CDR3 has 14 amino acids.

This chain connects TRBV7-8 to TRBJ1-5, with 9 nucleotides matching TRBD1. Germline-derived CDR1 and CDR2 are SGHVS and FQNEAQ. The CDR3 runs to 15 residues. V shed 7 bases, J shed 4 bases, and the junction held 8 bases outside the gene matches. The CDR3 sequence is CASNPGQGPNQPQHF. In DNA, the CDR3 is TGTGCCAGCAATCCGGGACAGGGACCAAATCAGCCCCAGCATTTT.

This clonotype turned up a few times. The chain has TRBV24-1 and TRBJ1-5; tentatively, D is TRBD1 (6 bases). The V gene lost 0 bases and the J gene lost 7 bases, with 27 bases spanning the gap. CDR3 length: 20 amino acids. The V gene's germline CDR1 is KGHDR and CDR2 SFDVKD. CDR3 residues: CATSDLIGPVPGAERQPQHF. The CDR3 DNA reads TGTGCCACCAGTGATTTGATAGGGCCGGTACCGGGGGCGGAACGACAGCCCCAGCATTTT.

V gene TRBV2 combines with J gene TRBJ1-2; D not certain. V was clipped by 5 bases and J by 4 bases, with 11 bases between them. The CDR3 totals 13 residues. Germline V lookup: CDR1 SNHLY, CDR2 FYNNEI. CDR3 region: CASSPTGIYGYTF. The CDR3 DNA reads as TGTGCCAGCAGTCCTACCGGGATCTATGGCTACACCTTC.

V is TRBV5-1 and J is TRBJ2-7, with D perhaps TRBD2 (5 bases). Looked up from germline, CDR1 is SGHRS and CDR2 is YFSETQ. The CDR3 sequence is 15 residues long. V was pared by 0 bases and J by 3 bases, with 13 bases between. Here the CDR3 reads CASSLVTAENYEQYF. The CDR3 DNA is TGCGCCAGCAGCTTGGTTACAGCGGAGAACTACGAGCAGTACTTC. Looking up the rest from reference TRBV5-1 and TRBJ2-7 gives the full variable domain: KAGVTQTPRYLIKTRGQQVTLSCSPISGHRSVSWYQQTPGQGLQFLFEYFSETQRNKGNFPGRFSGRQFSNSRSEMNVSTLELGDSALYLCASSLVTAENYEQYFGPGTRLTVT.

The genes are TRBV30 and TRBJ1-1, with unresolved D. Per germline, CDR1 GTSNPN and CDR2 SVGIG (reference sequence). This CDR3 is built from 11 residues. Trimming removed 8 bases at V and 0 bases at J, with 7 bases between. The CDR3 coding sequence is TGTGCCGGTGAGATGAACACTGAAGCTTTCTTT. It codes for CAGEMNTEAFF. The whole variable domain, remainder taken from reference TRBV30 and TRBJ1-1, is SQTIHQWPATLVQPVGSPLSLECTVEGTSNPNLYWYRQAAGRGLQLLFYSVGIGQISSEVPQNLSASRPQDRQFILSSKKLLLSDSGFYLCAGEMNTEAFFGQGTRLTVV.

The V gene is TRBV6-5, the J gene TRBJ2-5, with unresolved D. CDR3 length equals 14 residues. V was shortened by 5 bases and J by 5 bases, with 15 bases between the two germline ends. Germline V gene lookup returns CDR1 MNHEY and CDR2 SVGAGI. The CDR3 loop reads CASSEDGVLETQYF. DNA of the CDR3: TGTGCCAGCAGTGAAGATGGGGTCTTGGAGACCCAGTACTTC.

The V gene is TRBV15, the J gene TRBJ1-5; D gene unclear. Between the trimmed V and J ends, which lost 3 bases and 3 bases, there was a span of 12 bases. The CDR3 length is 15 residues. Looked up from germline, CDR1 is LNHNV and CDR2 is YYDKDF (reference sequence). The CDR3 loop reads CATSSGRNPNQPQHF. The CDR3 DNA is TGTGCCACCAGCAGCGGGCGGAACCCCAATCAGCCCCAGCATTTT.

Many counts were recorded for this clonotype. This CDR3 reads CASSLRRQPVVAFF. The CDR3 coding sequence is TGTGCCAGCAGTTTGCGTCGACAGCCCGTCGTCGCTTTCTTT. V usage is TRBV12-3 or TRBV12-4 and J usage is TRBJ1-1, with D maybe TRBD1 (5 bases). The CDR3 is 14 amino acids. The ends were cut back, 3 bases at V and 11 bases at J, with 19 bases in the middle.

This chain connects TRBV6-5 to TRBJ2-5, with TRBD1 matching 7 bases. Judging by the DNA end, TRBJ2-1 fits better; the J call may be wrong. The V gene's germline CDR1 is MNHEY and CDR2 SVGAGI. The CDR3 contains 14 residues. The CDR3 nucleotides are TGTGCCAGCAGTACCCGGGCAGGGGGCAATGAGCAGTTCTTC. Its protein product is CASSTRAGGNEQFF.

The CDR3 nucleotides are TGTGCCAGCAGCTTAACGGGCATTAGGGGGAGAGGGGAAGATACGCAGTATTTT. Its protein is CASSLTGIRGRGEDTQYF. The chain employs TRBV7-2 and TRBJ2-3, with a weak D call TRBD1 (6 bases). The CDR3 totals 18 residues. V lost 2 bases and J 5 bases, leaving 23 bases between the germline ends. Germline CDR1 is SGHTA and CDR2 is FQGNSA.

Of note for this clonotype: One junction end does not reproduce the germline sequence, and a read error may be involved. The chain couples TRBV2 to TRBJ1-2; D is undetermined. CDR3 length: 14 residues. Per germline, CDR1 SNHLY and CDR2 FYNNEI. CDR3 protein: CTSRLLAVGYGYTF. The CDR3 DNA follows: TGTACCAGCCGACTCCTGGCGGTGGGATATGGCTACACCTTC.

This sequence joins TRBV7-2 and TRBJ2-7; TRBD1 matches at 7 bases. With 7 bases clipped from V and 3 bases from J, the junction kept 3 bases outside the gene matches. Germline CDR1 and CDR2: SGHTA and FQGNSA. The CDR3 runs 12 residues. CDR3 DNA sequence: TGTGCCAGCAACAACAGGGGCTACGAGCAGTACTTC. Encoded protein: CASNNRGYEQYF.

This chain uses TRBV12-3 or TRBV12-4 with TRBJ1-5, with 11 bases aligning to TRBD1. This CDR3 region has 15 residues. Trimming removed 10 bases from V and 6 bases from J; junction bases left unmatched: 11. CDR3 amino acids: CATQQGGTGGQPQHF. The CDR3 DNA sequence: TGTGCCACTCAGCAGGGGGGGACAGGGGGTCAGCCCCAGCATTTT.